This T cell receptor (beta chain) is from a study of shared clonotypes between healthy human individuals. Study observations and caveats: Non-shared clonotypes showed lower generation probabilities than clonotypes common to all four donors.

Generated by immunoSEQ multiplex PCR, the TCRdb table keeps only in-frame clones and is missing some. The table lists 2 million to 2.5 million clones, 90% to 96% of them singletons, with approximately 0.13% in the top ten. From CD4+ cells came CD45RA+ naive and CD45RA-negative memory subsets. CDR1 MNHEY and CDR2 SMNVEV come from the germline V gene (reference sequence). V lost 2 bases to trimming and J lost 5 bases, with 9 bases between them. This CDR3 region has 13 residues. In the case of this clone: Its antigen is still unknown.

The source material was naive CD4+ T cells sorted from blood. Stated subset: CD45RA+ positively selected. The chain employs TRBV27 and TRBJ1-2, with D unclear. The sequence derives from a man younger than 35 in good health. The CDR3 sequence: CASSLIRDYGYTF. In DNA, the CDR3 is TGTGCCAGCAGTTTAATAAGAGATTATGGCTACACCTTC.